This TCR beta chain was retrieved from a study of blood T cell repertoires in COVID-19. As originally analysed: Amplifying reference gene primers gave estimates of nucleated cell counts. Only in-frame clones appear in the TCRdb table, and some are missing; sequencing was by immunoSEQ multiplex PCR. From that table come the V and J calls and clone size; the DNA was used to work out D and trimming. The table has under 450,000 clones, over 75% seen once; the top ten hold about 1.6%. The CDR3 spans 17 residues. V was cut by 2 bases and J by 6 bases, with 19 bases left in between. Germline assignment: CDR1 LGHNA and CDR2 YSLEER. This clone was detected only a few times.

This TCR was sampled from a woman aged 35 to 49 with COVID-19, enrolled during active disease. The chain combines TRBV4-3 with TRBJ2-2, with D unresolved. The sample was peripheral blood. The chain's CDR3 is CASSQMGVEVASGELFF. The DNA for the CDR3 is TGCGCCAGCAGCCAAATGGGCGTGGAAGTCGCCTCCGGGGAGCTGTTTTTT.